These T cell receptor beta chains were read from a single sample in a study of control samples from healthy donors and cancer patients. The repertoire was sequenced with immunoSEQ multiplex PCR; TCRdb's copy has only in-frame clones and lacks some. The profile shows roughly 55,000 clones, more than 95% of them singletons. The sample taken for sequencing was blood. The source is a woman aged 18-30 years in good health. CDR3s include the opening cysteine and the closing phenylalanine or tryptophan. Each record gives: D gene, V gene, J gene, CDR3 protein. The D gene is left open where the match is weak.

d_call: NA; v_call: TRBV6-5; j_call: TRBJ1-2; cdr3_aa: CASRQVNYGYTF
d_call: NA; v_call: TRBV4-2; j_call: TRBJ2-5; cdr3_aa: CASSQEGGLKGETQYF
d_call: TRBD1; v_call: TRBV3-1/TRBV3-2; j_call: TRBJ1-5; cdr3_aa: CASSQGQGNQPQHF
d_call: NA; v_call: TRBV6-1; j_call: TRBJ1-1; cdr3_aa: CASSEDQGRTEAFF
d_call: NA; v_call: TRBV5-6; j_call: TRBJ1-3; cdr3_aa: CASSLAQSLRTIYF
d_call: NA; v_call: TRBV30; j_call: TRBJ2-4; cdr3_aa: CAWSDQNKNIQYF
d_call: NA; v_call: TRBV7-8; j_call: TRBJ1-5; cdr3_aa: CASSLGIAWQSNQPQHF
d_call: NA; v_call: TRBV4-3; j_call: TRBJ2-1; cdr3_aa: CASSQHLDGLFF
d_call: TRBD1; v_call: TRBV30; j_call: TRBJ1-5; cdr3_aa: CAWSVAGGGQPQHF
d_call: TRBD1; v_call: TRBV20-1; j_call: TRBJ2-5; cdr3_aa: CSASTTGETGTQYF
d_call: NA; v_call: TRBV12-3/TRBV12-4; j_call: TRBJ2-3; cdr3_aa: CASTTSTDTQYF
d_call: NA; v_call: TRBV7-9; j_call: TRBJ1-1; cdr3_aa: CASIDAGAGGGAFF
d_call: NA; v_call: TRBV2; j_call: TRBJ1-4; cdr3_aa: CASHGGRGNEKLFF
d_call: NA; v_call: TRBV6-5; j_call: TRBJ1-5; cdr3_aa: CASSYKEEQPQHF
d_call: NA; v_call: TRBV12-3/TRBV12-4; j_call: TRBJ2-1; cdr3_aa: CASSFGGYNEQFF
d_call: NA; v_call: TRBV5-6; j_call: TRBJ1-1; cdr3_aa: CASSLRDGWVAFF
d_call: NA; v_call: TRBV30; j_call: TRBJ2-3; cdr3_aa: CAWSVERPADTQYF
d_call: NA; v_call: TRBV7-3; j_call: TRBJ2-3; cdr3_aa: CASSLAGRSSTDTQYF
d_call: NA; v_call: TRBV30; j_call: TRBJ1-1; cdr3_aa: CACRPTNTEAFF
d_call: TRBD1; v_call: TRBV9; j_call: TRBJ2-7; cdr3_aa: CASSAGTGGFYEQYF
d_call: TRBD1; v_call: TRBV6-1; j_call: TRBJ1-4; cdr3_aa: CASSASGGQGVYRDLEKLFF
d_call: NA; v_call: TRBV14; j_call: TRBJ2-3; cdr3_aa: CASSSQRLSRDTQYF
d_call: NA; v_call: TRBV20-1; j_call: TRBJ2-1; cdr3_aa: CSASSTGTGHEQFF
d_call: NA; v_call: TRBV12-3/TRBV12-4; j_call: TRBJ2-7; cdr3_aa: CASSFEGGYEQYF
d_call: NA; v_call: TRBV30; j_call: TRBJ1-1; cdr3_aa: CAWSRAEYTEAFF
d_call: TRBD1; v_call: TRBV28; j_call: TRBJ1-3; cdr3_aa: CASRPGTGNGNTIYF
d_call: TRBD1; v_call: TRBV6-4; j_call: TRBJ2-2; cdr3_aa: CASRTGDTGELFF
d_call: TRBD2; v_call: TRBV27; j_call: TRBJ2-5; cdr3_aa: CASSQTSGRQTQYF
d_call: NA; v_call: TRBV28; j_call: TRBJ1-1; cdr3_aa: CASSSQEEGDEAFF
d_call: NA; v_call: TRBV18; j_call: TRBJ1-4; cdr3_aa: CASSPLEGGATNEKLFF
d_call: TRBD2; v_call: TRBV6-4; j_call: TRBJ2-1; cdr3_aa: CASSEGERGGYNEQFF
d_call: NA; v_call: TRBV6-5; j_call: TRBJ1-1; cdr3_aa: CASRKEGRLNTEAFF
d_call: TRBD2; v_call: TRBV2; j_call: TRBJ2-1; cdr3_aa: CASRQTSGGYNEQFF
d_call: NA; v_call: TRBV6-1; j_call: TRBJ1-1; cdr3_aa: CASSDLRGNTEAFF
d_call: NA; v_call: TRBV6-2/TRBV6-3; j_call: TRBJ1-6; cdr3_aa: CASSYRQLNSPLHF
d_call: TRBD1; v_call: TRBV4-2; j_call: TRBJ1-6; cdr3_aa: CASSREPTGQVSPLHF
d_call: TRBD1; v_call: TRBV7-2; j_call: TRBJ2-7; cdr3_aa: CASSFVPTGPYEQYF
d_call: TRBD1; v_call: TRBV18; j_call: TRBJ2-7; cdr3_aa: CASSPHGQGATSSYEQYF
d_call: TRBD1; v_call: TRBV6-6; j_call: TRBJ2-7; cdr3_aa: CASSPVGGQGAHEQYF
d_call: NA; v_call: TRBV11-3; j_call: TRBJ2-1; cdr3_aa: CASSLDGYNEQFF
d_call: NA; v_call: TRBV11-2; j_call: TRBJ1-5; cdr3_aa: CASSSGQQPQHF
d_call: NA; v_call: TRBV29-1; j_call: TRBJ2-7; cdr3_aa: CSAQGGYEQYF
d_call: NA; v_call: TRBV5-1; j_call: TRBJ1-1; cdr3_aa: CASGSSQGPNTEAFF
d_call: NA; v_call: TRBV2; j_call: TRBJ1-6; cdr3_aa: CASTVGSSYNSPLHF
d_call: NA; v_call: TRBV14; j_call: TRBJ2-7; cdr3_aa: CASSQDWDYEQYF
d_call: NA; v_call: TRBV11-2; j_call: TRBJ2-6; cdr3_aa: CASSITGSRSGANVLTF
d_call: TRBD1; v_call: TRBV3-1/TRBV3-2; j_call: TRBJ1-6; cdr3_aa: CASSQRYRTGESYNSPLHF
d_call: NA; v_call: TRBV6-6; j_call: TRBJ1-2; cdr3_aa: CASNRPLYGYTF
d_call: TRBD1; v_call: TRBV28; j_call: TRBJ1-1; cdr3_aa: CASSTRGTVFLNTEAFF
d_call: TRBD1; v_call: TRBV4-3; j_call: TRBJ1-1; cdr3_aa: CASSQGTGLNTEAFF
d_call: TRBD2; v_call: TRBV9; j_call: TRBJ2-5; cdr3_aa: CASSVAVSGVETQYF
d_call: NA; v_call: TRBV6-2/TRBV6-3; j_call: TRBJ2-7; cdr3_aa: CASSYNEIYEQYF